The T cell receptor beta chain described here comes from a study of shared clonotypes between healthy human individuals. Study in general: Every donor yielded three CD4 naive, three CD4 memory, two CD8 naive and one CD8 memory plate.

A word on this clone: The antigen is undetermined.

The study's findings and limits: Researchers sampled blood only, noting tissue repertoires likely differ.

Every immunoSEQ plate was one replicate of a subset's evenly spread DNA. TCRdb's copy holds only in-frame clones and misses some; the assay was immunoSEQ multiplex PCR. The table includes some 980,000 clones, 60% to 85% detected once. There are 13 residues in the CDR3. CDR1 is MNHNS and CDR2 is SASEGT in the germline V gene. Trimming cost V 3 bases and J 4 bases, with 7 bases left between them. The rearrangement uses TRBV6-1 and TRBJ2-1, with D hard to call. The sequence came from a man between 18 and 35 years old in good health. Sequencing input: memory CD4+ T cells sorted from blood. As for subset: CD45RA-negative fraction. CDR3: CASSDYRYNEQFF. CDR3 coding DNA: TGTGCCAGCAGTGACTACAGATACAATGAGCAGTTCTTC.